These 13 T cell receptor beta chains came from one sample sequenced in a study of T cell clonality in common variable immunodeficiency. TCRdb keeps only in-frame clones here, not all; method: immunoSEQ multiplex PCR. This sample carries 50,000 or so clones and no singletons, and about 5.9% goes to the top ten. What was sequenced was peripheral blood mononuclear cells. The origin of the receptors is a person aged 18 to 75 in good health.

The table lists this clone with many counts. The read stops 3 residues short of the end of the CDR3; the missing end is completed from the germline J gene. The chain uses TRBV5-1 and TRBJ2-3; D not certain. V lost 0 bases and J 6 bases, leaving 20 bases between the germline ends. The CDR3 is 17 residues long. Per the germline V gene, CDR1 is SGHRS and CDR2 is YFSETQ. Partial CDR3 DNA: TGCGCCAGCAGCTTGGGTTCCGTTAGATCGCGCGGTGATACG. It specifies CASSLGSVRSRGDT. The entire CDR3 sequence reads CASSLGSVRSRGDTQYF.

This clone was seen at least ten times. Read coverage stops 3 residues before the CDR3 terminus; the germline J gene supplies the remainder. The sample holds other DNA sequences that translate to the same CDR3. This sequence joins TRBV27 and TRBJ1-2; D not certain. V was cut by 3 bases and J by 4 bases, with 6 bases left in between. The CDR3 spans 12 residues. CDR1 is MNHEY, CDR2 SMNVEV, per germline (reference sequence). The CDR3 region is CASSLSGYGYTF. Incomplete CDR3 DNA: TGTGCCAGCAGTTTGTCGGGCTATGGC.

The table lists this clone with many counts. Coverage ceases 3 residues before the CDR3 finishes, and the germline J gene fills in the end. The rearrangement joins TRBV19 to TRBJ1-2, with a weak D call TRBD1 (5 bases). Germline V gene lookup returns CDR1 LNHDA and CDR2 SQIVND (reference sequence). Trimming shortened V by 4 bases and J by 4 bases, and 16 bases separated the two germline ends. This CDR3 region has 15 residues. CDR3 loop: CASSRGPGGSYGYTF. CDR3 DNA (partial): TGTGCCAGTAGTAGGGGCCCGGGGGGGAGCTATGGC.

This clone was picked up many times. CDR3 DNA (partial): TGCGCCAGCAGCCAGCGGACTAGCGCGAGCTACGAG. This encodes CASSQRTSASYE. The entire CDR3 sequence reads CASSQRTSASYEQYF. The gene calls are TRBV4-1 and TRBJ2-7, with 9 bases that match TRBD2. The read ends 3 residues early relative to the CDR3; the germline J gene fills the gap. V shed 3 bases, J shed 3 bases, and the junction held 6 bases outside the gene matches. Per germline, CDR1 MGHRA and CDR2 YSYEKL. This CDR3 contains 15 residues.

Points on this clone: The read stops 3 residues short of the end of the CDR3; the missing end is completed from the germline J gene. This sequence joins TRBV27 and TRBJ2-7, with a possible D match to TRBD1 (6 bases). V dropped 2 bases and J dropped 1 base, with 12 bases sitting between them. The germline V gene has CDR1 MNHEY and CDR2 SMNVEV (reference sequence). This CDR3 is built from 15 residues. CDR3 amino acids: CASSLVGTQSYEQYF. CDR3 DNA, as far as it was read: TGTGCCAGCAGTTTAGTCGGGACACAGTCCTACGAG.

This clone was picked up many times. The read terminates 3 residues before the CDR3 end, so the remaining end is supplied by the germline J gene. The chain combines TRBV20-1 with TRBJ2-5; D perhaps matches TRBD1 (5 bases). The CDR3 length is 13 residues. The V gene lost 1 base and the J gene lost 0 bases, with 6 bases spanning the gap. CDR1 is DFQATT, CDR2 SNEGSKA, per germline (reference sequence). The CDR3 protein is CSARGQYQETQYF. The DNA read from the CDR3 is TGCAGTGCTAGAGGACAGTACCAAGAGACC.

This clone occurred a few times. The DNA read from the CDR3 is TGTGCCAGCAGCCTGACAGGGGCCCCCGAAGAAAAG. Residues: CASSLTGAPEEK. In full, the CDR3 reads CASSLTGAPEEKLFF. The gene calls are TRBV7-2 and TRBJ2-2; 8 nucleotides line up with TRBD1. The read gets to within 3 residues of the CDR3 end, and the germline J gene fills in the rest. Germline V lookup: CDR1 SGHTA, CDR2 FQGNSA. This CDR3 has 15 residues.

For this clone: The read terminates 3 residues ahead of where the CDR3 ends, so the germline J gene completes it. The gene calls are TRBV6-1 and TRBJ1-4, with D possibly being TRBD1 (6 bases). There are 14 residues in the CDR3. Trimming removed 1 base at V and 6 bases at J, with 9 bases between. The V gene's germline CDR1 is MNHNS and CDR2 SASEGT. CDR3 amino acids: CASSEVGAYEKLFF. The CDR3 bases that were read are TGTGCCAGCAGTGAAGTGGGGGCCTATGAAAAA.

This clone was picked up a small number of times. The read ends 3 residues shy of where the CDR3 ends; the end is completed using the germline J gene. This chain uses TRBV7-8 with TRBJ2-1; 11 positions match TRBD2. This CDR3 spans 16 amino acids. CDR1 and CDR2 (germline): SGHVS, FQNEAQ. Trimming took 2 bases from V and 4 from J; bases not matched to a gene: 4. CDR3 loop: CASSLNPSGGYNEQFF. CDR3 bases read: TGTGCCAGCAGCTTAAATCCTAGCGGGGGGTACAATGAG.

This clone was seen repeatedly, ten times or more. Incomplete CDR3 DNA: TGTGCCAGCAGCTTAGGGTCGGTAACTAATGAAAAA. Encoded protein: CASSLGSVTNEK. The complete CDR3 sequence is CASSLGSVTNEKLFF. The chain employs TRBV7-2 and TRBJ1-4; D not resolved. Coverage ceases 3 residues before the CDR3 finishes, and the germline J gene fills in the end. Per germline, CDR1 SGHTA and CDR2 FQGNSA. Trimming stripped 1 base from V and 1 base from J, with 7 bases between. CDR3 length: 15 amino acids.

This clone was seen ten or more times. The read terminates 3 residues ahead of where the CDR3 ends, so the germline J gene completes it. V usage is TRBV19 and J usage is TRBJ2-6; perhaps TRBD1 as D (6 bases). The CDR3 sequence is 16 residues long. Germline-derived CDR1 and CDR2 are LNHDA and SQIVND (reference sequence). The germline V and J ends were trimmed by 4 bases and 0 bases, with 10 bases remaining between them. CDR3 in amino acids: CASSTTGFSGANVLTF. The covered CDR3 bases are TGTGCCAGTAGTACTACAGGGTTCTCTGGGGCCAACGTC.

This clone has at least ten counts. The read gets to within 3 residues of the CDR3 end, and the germline J gene fills in the rest. This sequence joins TRBV4-2 and TRBJ2-7, with D possibly TRBD2 on 7 matching bases. The CDR3 has 16 residues. Germline loops: CDR1 LGHNA, CDR2 YNFKEQ. The germline V and J ends were trimmed by 1 base and 4 bases, with 17 bases remaining between them. The sequenced CDR3 bases are TGTGCCAGCAGCCAAGGGGGGGCTAGCGGAGAATACGAG. The encoded protein is CASSQGGASGEYE. The CDR3, in full, reads CASSQGGASGEYEQYF.

This clone was counted many times. The CDR3 is cut off 3 residues early in the read; its end comes from the germline J gene. The chain employs TRBV5-1 and TRBJ2-5; 8 nucleotides match TRBD1. CDR1 and CDR2 (germline): SGHRS, YFSETQ. The CDR3 length is 14 residues. V lost 3 bases to trimming and J lost 1 base; unmatched junction nucleotides: 2. The sequenced CDR3 bases are TGCGCCAGCAGCTGGGGGACAGGCCAAGAGACC. It translates to CASSWGTGQET. The CDR3 reads in full as CASSWGTGQETQYF.